Listed here are 8 T cell receptor beta chains from one sample, sequenced in a study of metastatic and nonmetastatic thyroid tumors (dated by TCRdb to the early 2020s). Before undergoing thyroid surgery, none of the patients had been given any kind of treatment. Libraries were prepared through PCR. The run used an Illumina HiSeq 4000. TCRdb reworked the public reads: Q25 trimming with fastp, MiXCR clone assembly, productive beta chains retained. The table for this sample lists approximately 10,000 clones; more than 25% of them were counted only once. Of the sample, 20% to 25% is held by the ten largest clones. The sample taken for sequencing was adjacent normal tissue. The receptor source for this set is a male donor with papillary thyroid cancer or a benign thyroid nodule (not recorded which). Some clones in this sample may be carry-over from other donors' samples.

This sequence joins TRBV20-1 and TRBJ2-7, with 7 bases matching TRBD2. The CDR3 covers 14 residues. Per the germline V gene, CDR1 is DFQATT and CDR2 is SNEGSKA (reference sequence). J gave up 2 bases and V 4 bases, and 8 bases lay outside the gene matches. In DNA, the CDR3 is TGCAGTGCTAAAGCGGGACGCCTCGCCTACGAGCAGTACTTC. It codes for CSAKAGRLAYEQYF.

The rearrangement uses TRBV30 and TRBJ1-1; D gene uncertain. The CDR3 is 11 amino acids. V lost 5 bases to trimming and J lost 7 bases, with 11 bases between them. Germline CDR1 is GTSNPN and CDR2 is SVGIG (reference sequence). In nucleotides, the CDR3 is TGTGCCTGGCAACGGGGTGATGAAGCTTTCTTT. As protein: CAWQRGDEAFF.

The V and J genes are TRBV20-1 and TRBJ2-1; no clear D. CDR3 length equals 13 residues. CDR1 and CDR2 (germline): DFQATT, SNEGSKA (reference sequence). Trimming cost V 1 base and J 4 bases, with 8 bases left between them. CDR3 nucleotide sequence: TGCAGTGCTAGAGTCGCGGAATACAATGAGCAGTTCTTC. Its protein product is CSARVAEYNEQFF.

In its sample, this clone was seen a few times. This sequence joins TRBV20-1 and TRBJ2-5; 8 positions match TRBD2. The CDR3 runs 14 residues. CDR1 is DFQATT, CDR2 SNEGSKA, per germline (reference sequence). Trimming took 5 bases from V and 5 from J; bases not matched to a gene: 10. The DNA of the CDR3 is TGCAGTGCTGGGCCGGGGGGGTGCTCCGAGACCCAGTACTTC. Protein: CSAGPGGCSETQYF.

The chain is built from TRBV11-1 and TRBJ2-2; D tentatively fits TRBD1 or TRBD2 (6 bases each). The V end lost 1 base, the J end lost 5 bases, and 11 bases lay between the germline ends. Germline V gene lookup returns CDR1 SGHAT and CDR2 FQDESV (reference sequence). The CDR3 totals 15 residues. The CDR3 here is CASSLGGAGTGELFF. Here the CDR3 DNA reads TGTGCCAGCAGCTTAGGGGGGGCCGGTACCGGGGAGCTGTTTTTT.

Many counts were recorded for this clone. Given a much more abundant clone one base away, this may be a read error. The CDR3 end shows no conserved phenylalanine or tryptophan, and so a read error is likely. The chain combines TRBV9 with TRBJ1-5, with 7 bases identical to TRBD1. V trimming: 7 bases; J trimming: 0 bases; junction bases outside the gene matches: 7. From germline, CDR1 is SGDLS and CDR2 YYNGEE. The CDR3 runs 15 residues. This CDR3 is CASGRDSHSNQPQHS. Written as DNA, the CDR3 is TGTGCCAGCGGCCGGGACAGCCATAGCAATCAGCCCCAGCATTCT.

CDR3 region: CASSEGRGGWSTDTQYF. The CDR3, as DNA: TGTGCCAGCAGTGAAGGCCGGGGGGGATGGAGCACAGATACGCAGTATTTT. The J gene is TRBJ2-3, the V gene TRBV6-1; 8 bases are shared with TRBD2. V gave up 1 base and J gave up 0 bases; unmatched junction bases: 6. This CDR3 region has 17 residues. Germline values: CDR1 MNHNS, CDR2 SASEGT.

CDR3: CSTVGLAASYNEQFF. The CDR3 DNA follows: TGCAGTACGGTGGGACTAGCGGCCTCCTACAATGAGCAGTTCTTC. This chain uses TRBV20-1 with TRBJ2-1, with 11 bases identical to TRBD2. The germline V gene encodes CDR1 DFQATT and CDR2 SNEGSKA (reference sequence). CDR3 length equals 15 residues. The trim removed 8 bases at V and 0 bases at J, leaving 6 bases unmatched.